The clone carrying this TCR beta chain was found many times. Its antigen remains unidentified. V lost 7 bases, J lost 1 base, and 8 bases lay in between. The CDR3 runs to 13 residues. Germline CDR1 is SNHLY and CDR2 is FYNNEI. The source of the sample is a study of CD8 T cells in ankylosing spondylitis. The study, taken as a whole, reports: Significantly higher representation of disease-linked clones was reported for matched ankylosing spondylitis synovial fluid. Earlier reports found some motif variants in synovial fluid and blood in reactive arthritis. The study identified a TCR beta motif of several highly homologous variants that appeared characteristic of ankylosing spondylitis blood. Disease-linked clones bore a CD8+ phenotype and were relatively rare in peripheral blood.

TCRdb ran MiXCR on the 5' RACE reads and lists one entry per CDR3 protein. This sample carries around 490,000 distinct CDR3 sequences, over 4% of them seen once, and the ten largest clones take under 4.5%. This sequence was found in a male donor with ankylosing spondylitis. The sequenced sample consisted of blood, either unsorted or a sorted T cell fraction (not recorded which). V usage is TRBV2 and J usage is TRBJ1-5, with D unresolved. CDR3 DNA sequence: TGTGCCAGCAATTGGGAGAGCAATCAGCCCCAGCATTTT. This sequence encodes CASNWESNQPQHF.